These T cell receptor beta chains were read from a single sample in a study of blood T cells in healthy people across ages. TCRdb analysed the 5' RACE reads with MiXCR anew, one entry per CDR3 protein. This table holds about 2 million distinct CDR3 sequences, about 50% found once. Sample: blood. The receptors were gathered from a woman between 35 and 50 years old in good health. CDR3s include the opening cysteine and the closing phenylalanine or tryptophan. The D gene is left open where the match is weak. Expanded clones are given a class, and other clones once, few, many or no size at all.

>TRBV6-6|-|-|TRBJ1-1
CASSYAAIGARTEAFF
TGTGCCAGCAGTTACGCCGCAATAGGGGCGCGGACTGAAGCTTTCTTT
>TRBV12-3/TRBV12-4|once|-|TRBJ2-5
CASSTFAGVETQYF
TGTGCCAGCAGTACCTTTGCTGGGGTCGAGACCCAGTACTTC
>TRBV12-3/TRBV12-4|-|TRBD1|TRBJ2-7
CASRIRTGVYEQYF
TGTGCCAGCAGGATTCGGACAGGGGTATACGAGCAGTACTTC
>TRBV5-1|-|-|TRBJ2-3
CASSFSSRDTQYF
TGCGCCAGCAGCTTCTCCTCCCGGGATACGCAGTATTTT
>TRBV4-1|-|-|TRBJ2-1
CASSHDLDGSSYNEQFF
TGCGCCAGCAGCCACGATTTGGACGGGAGCTCCTACAATGAGCAGTTCTTC
>TRBV4-3|-|-|TRBJ2-5
CASSQGPSGTQYF
TGCGCCAGCAGCCAGGGCCCCTCGGGGACCCAGTACTTC
>TRBV9|-|-|TRBJ1-2
CASSGVPGLYGYTF
TGTGCCAGCAGCGGGGTCCCAGGCCTCTATGGCTACACCTTC
>TRBV20-1|-|-|TRBJ2-4
CSARVPGANIQYF
TGCAGTGCTAGAGTTCCGGGAGCAAACATTCAGTACTTC
>TRBV6-5|-|-|TRBJ1-2
CATTELGSSYGYTF
TGTGCCACCACCGAACTTGGCAGTTCCTATGGCTACACCTTC
>TRBV4-3|few|TRBD2|TRBJ2-1
CASSHRLANNEQFF
TGCGCCAGCAGCCACCGACTAGCGAACAATGAGCAGTTCTTC
>TRBV6-1|-|-|TRBJ1-6
CASTAGRTRAYNSPLHF
TGTGCCAGCACGGCAGGCAGGACCCGCGCCTATAATTCACCCCTCCACTTT
>TRBV12-3/TRBV12-4|-|TRBD1|TRBJ1-2
CASSQRNDRGRTGYTF
TGTGCCAGCAGTCAGCGTAATGACAGGGGGCGGACGGGCTACACCTTC
>TRBV4-2|few|-|TRBJ2-3
CASSQGTSSSTDTQYF
TGTGCCAGCAGCCAAGGGACTTCATCTAGCACAGATACGCAGTATTTT
>TRBV5-6|few|-|TRBJ2-7
CASSLPGRGRLEQYF
TGTGCCAGCAGCTTGCCCGGCAGGGGACGTCTCGAGCAGTACTTC
>TRBV5-5|-|-|TRBJ2-5
CASVNSGRRQETQYF
TGTGCCAGCGTAAATTCTGGACGGCGACAAGAGACCCAGTACTTC
>TRBV28|few|-|TRBJ2-7
CASSDQHRNEQYF
TGTGCCAGCAGTGACCAACACAGGAACGAGCAGTACTTC
>TRBV15|-|-|TRBJ2-3
CATSPRPPHTDTQYF
TGTGCCACCAGTCCCCGGCCCCCCCACACAGATACGCAGTATTTT
>TRBV28|-|-|TRBJ2-5
CASKEGREETQYF
TGTGCCAGCAAGGAGGGACGCGAAGAGACCCAGTACTTC
>TRBV7-2|-|TRBD2|TRBJ2-1
CTSSSLGSGGADEQFF
TGTACCAGCAGCTCCCTTGGTAGCGGGGGGGCAGATGAGCAGTTCTTC
>TRBV5-1|-|-|TRBJ1-5
CASSFRPSEQPQHF
TGCGCCAGCAGCTTCAGACCTAGCGAGCAGCCCCAGCATTTT
>TRBV7-9|few|TRBD2|TRBJ2-1
CASSLILAGGWNEQFF
TGTGCCAGCAGCTTAATCCTAGCGGGGGGTTGGAATGAGCAGTTCTTC
>TRBV20-1|-|-|TRBJ1-2
CSARDGPNYGYTF
TGCAGTGCTAGAGATGGACCGAATTATGGCTACACCTTC
>TRBV27|-|TRBD1|TRBJ1-2
CASTLTGGNYGYTF
TGTGCCAGCACCCTGACAGGGGGCAACTATGGCTACACCTTC
>TRBV7-9|-|-|TRBJ2-7
CASSLEWGAGEQYF
TGTGCCAGCAGCTTAGAGTGGGGGGCGGGCGAGCAGTACTTC
>TRBV27|-|-|TRBJ2-1
CASSYRVDSDEQFF
TGTGCCAGCAGTTACCGGGTTGATAGCGATGAGCAGTTCTTC
>TRBV5-1|-|-|TRBJ1-1
CASSLDLGAIEAFF
TGCGCCAGCAGCTTGGACCTGGGGGCAATAGAAGCTTTCTTT
>TRBV20-1|-|-|TRBJ2-7
CSASGLVYEQYF
TGCAGTGCTAGTGGCCTCGTATACGAGCAGTACTTC
>TRBV20-1|few|TRBD2|TRBJ2-3
CSAVLAGGRDTQYF
TGCAGTGCGGTACTAGCGGGGGGGCGGGATACGCAGTATTTT
>TRBV20-1|-|TRBD1|TRBJ1-2
CSARPGQSLYGYTF
TGCAGTGCTAGGCCGGGACAGTCTCTATATGGCTACACCTTC
>TRBV29-1|once|TRBD2|TRBJ2-3
CSVEVAGGTDTQYF
TGCAGCGTTGAGGTAGCGGGGGGCACAGATACGCAGTATTTT
>TRBV7-9|-|TRBD2|TRBJ2-4
CASSPLAGGNKNIQYF
TGTGCCAGCAGCCCTCTAGCGGGGGGAAACAAAAACATTCAGTACTTC
>TRBV15|-|-|TRBJ2-7
CATSRDGGGYEQYF
TGTGCCACCAGCAGAGATGGAGGAGGCTACGAGCAGTACTTC
>TRBV9|-|-|TRBJ2-3
CASSFSEGGDTQYF
TGTGCCAGCAGCTTCTCCGAAGGGGGGGATACGCAGTATTTT
>TRBV7-6|few|-|TRBJ2-7
CASSQTREQYF
TGTGCCAGCAGCCAAACTCGTGAGCAGTACTTC
>TRBV7-2|few|-|TRBJ2-3
CASRPRGLDTQYF
TGTGCCAGCAGGCCCCGGGGTCTAGATACGCAGTATTTT
>TRBV6-2/TRBV6-3|-|-|TRBJ1-2
CASSTLGRNGYGYTF
TGTGCCAGCAGTACCCTCGGACGGAACGGCTATGGCTACACCTTC
>TRBV27|-|-|TRBJ1-6
CASSLSTGGLGSPLHF
TGTGCCAGCAGTTTATCGACCGGGGGCTTGGGTTCACCCCTCCACTTT
>TRBV28|-|-|TRBJ1-6
CASSLGLQKLLHF
TGTGCCAGCAGCCTCGGACTTCAAAAACTCCTCCACTTT
>TRBV7-2|-|-|TRBJ1-2
CASSLAEVTYGYTF
TGTGCCAGCAGCTTAGCGGAGGTGACGTATGGCTACACCTTC
>TRBV9|-|-|TRBJ2-3
CASSAPGYTDTQYF
TGTGCCAGCAGCGCCCCCGGTTACACAGATACGCAGTATTTT
>TRBV6-5|-|TRBD2|TRBJ2-3
CASSYSSPAGGPTDTQYF
TGTGCCAGCAGTTACTCGAGCCCAGCGGGGGGGCCCACAGATACGCAGTATTTT
>TRBV12-3/TRBV12-4|few|-|TRBJ2-3
CASSLSLGGAKPDTQYF
TGTGCCAGCAGTTTGTCGCTTGGGGGCGCCAAGCCAGATACGCAGTATTTT
>TRBV20-1|few|-|TRBJ1-5
CSAPIRGQPQHF
TGCAGTGCTCCGATAAGGGGGCAGCCCCAGCATTTT
>TRBV20-1|-|TRBD1|TRBJ2-7
CSAKSDRGTYEQYF
TGCAGTGCTAAAAGTGACAGGGGCACCTACGAGCAGTACTTC
>TRBV4-3|once|-|TRBJ2-5
CASGRRGPGETQYF
TGCGCCAGCGGACGGCGGGGGCCAGGAGAGACCCAGTACTTC
>TRBV21-1|few|-|TRBJ2-7
CASSKVGTATYEQYF
TGTGCCAGCAGCAAGGTAGGGACAGCTACCTACGAGCAGTACTTC
>TRBV27|-|-|TRBJ2-7
CATNGAGAPYNEQYF
TGTGCCACCAACGGGGCGGGGGCCCCCTACAATGAGCAGTACTTC
>TRBV12-5|-|-|TRBJ2-3
CASGLIGGYTQYF
TGTGCTAGTGGTTTGATCGGGGGATATACGCAGTATTTT
>TRBV13|-|-|TRBJ2-5
CASSKLAEVETQYF
TGTGCCAGCAGCAAACTAGCTGAGGTAGAGACCCAGTACTTC
>TRBV29-1|-|-|TRBJ2-3
CSVRGRETDTQYF
TGCAGCGTCCGGGGCAGGGAAACAGATACGCAGTATTTT
>TRBV20-1|-|-|TRBJ2-5
CSASRTTETQYF
TGCAGTGCTAGTAGAACAACGGAGACCCAGTACTTC
>TRBV7-2|-|-|TRBJ1-2
CASSSNPGGTQGYTF
TGTGCCAGCAGCTCCAACCCCGGGGGGACTCAAGGCTACACCTTC
>TRBV7-9|-|-|TRBJ2-3
CASSYQMGATGEGSYTQYF
TGTGCCAGCAGCTACCAAATGGGCGCAACAGGGGAGGGGTCGTATACGCAGTATTTT